This T cell receptor (beta chain) was sequenced for a study of cytomegalovirus exposure and HLA in healthy donors. 13 Jbeta primers and 60 Vbeta primers were used for the PCR. Repertoires were generated with immunoSEQ multiplex PCR, while TCRdb's copy carries only in-frame clones and drops some. The sample lists 100,000 to 150,000 clones; over 70% were seen once. Study outcomes and limitations: Being productive about 87% or about 30% of the time was typical of most TCR beta V segments in an earlier analysis. It was confirmed in vitro that a few of the CMV-associated chains were specific for CMV antigens. There were over 150 TCR beta chains listed as cytomegalovirus-associated.

This CDR3 contains 16 residues. V lost 2 bases to trimming and J lost 3 bases, with 14 bases between them. Germline values: CDR1 SGHTA, CDR2 FQGNSA. The table lists this clone with a few counts. No antigen is known for it. The rearrangement links TRBV7-2 to TRBJ2-1, with unresolved D. The receptor was isolated from a man in his late teens or twenties in good health and CMV-seropositive. The sample taken for sequencing was PBMCs. This CDR3 reads CASSLNRRGVYNEQFF. In DNA form, the CDR3 reads TGTGCCAGCAGCTTAAACCGGCGTGGAGTCTACAATGAGCAGTTCTTC.